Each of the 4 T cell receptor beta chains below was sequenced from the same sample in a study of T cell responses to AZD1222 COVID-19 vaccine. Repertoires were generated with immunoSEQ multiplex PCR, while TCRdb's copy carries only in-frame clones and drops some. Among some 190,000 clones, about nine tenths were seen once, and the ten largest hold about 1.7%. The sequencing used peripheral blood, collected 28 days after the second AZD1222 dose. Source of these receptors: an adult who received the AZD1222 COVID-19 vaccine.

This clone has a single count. The chain's CDR3 is CASSHADRGLTYNEQFF. DNA for the CDR3: TGCGCCAGCAGCCACGCCGACAGGGGACTTACCTACAATGAGCAGTTCTTC. The chain carries TRBV4-1 and TRBJ2-1; 8 nucleotides agree with TRBD1. The CDR3 spans 17 residues. Unmatched junction bases numbered 9, after V lost 3 bases and J lost 2 bases. The germline gives CDR1 MGHRA, CDR2 YSYEKL.

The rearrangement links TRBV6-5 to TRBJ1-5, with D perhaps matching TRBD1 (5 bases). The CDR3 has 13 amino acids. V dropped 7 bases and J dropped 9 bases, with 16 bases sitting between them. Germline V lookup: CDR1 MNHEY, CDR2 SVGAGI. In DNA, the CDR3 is TGTGCCAGCACCAAAGGGGTGCTAAGGCCCCAGCATTTT. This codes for CASTKGVLRPQHF.

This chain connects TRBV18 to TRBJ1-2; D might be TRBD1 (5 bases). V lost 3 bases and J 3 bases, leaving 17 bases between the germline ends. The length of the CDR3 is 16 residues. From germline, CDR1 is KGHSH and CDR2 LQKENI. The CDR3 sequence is CASSPQEGAGDYGYTF. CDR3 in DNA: TGTGCCAGCTCACCCCAGGAAGGGGCTGGCGACTATGGCTACACCTTC.

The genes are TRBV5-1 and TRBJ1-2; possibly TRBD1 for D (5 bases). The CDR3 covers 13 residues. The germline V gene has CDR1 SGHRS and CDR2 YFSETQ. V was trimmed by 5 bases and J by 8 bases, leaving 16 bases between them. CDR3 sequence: CASRGEGPEGYTF. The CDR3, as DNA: TGCGCCAGCAGGGGGGAGGGTCCGGAAGGCTACACCTTC.